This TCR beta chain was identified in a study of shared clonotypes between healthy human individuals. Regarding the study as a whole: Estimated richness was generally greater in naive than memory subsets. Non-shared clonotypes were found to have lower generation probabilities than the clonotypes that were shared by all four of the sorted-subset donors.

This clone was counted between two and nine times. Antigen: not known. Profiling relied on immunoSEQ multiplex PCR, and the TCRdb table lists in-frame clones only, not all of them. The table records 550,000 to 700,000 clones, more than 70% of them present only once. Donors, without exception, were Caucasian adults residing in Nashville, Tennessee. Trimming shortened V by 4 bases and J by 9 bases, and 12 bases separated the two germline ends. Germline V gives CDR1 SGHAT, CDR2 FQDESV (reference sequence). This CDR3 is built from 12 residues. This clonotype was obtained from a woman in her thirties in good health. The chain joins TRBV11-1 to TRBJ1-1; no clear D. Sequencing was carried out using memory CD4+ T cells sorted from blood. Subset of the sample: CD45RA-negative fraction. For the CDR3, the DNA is TGTGCCAGCAGCTCAACACAACACCAAGCTTTCTTT. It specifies CASSSTQHQAFF. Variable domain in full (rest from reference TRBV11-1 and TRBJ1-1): EAEVAQSPRYKITEKSQAVAFWCDPISGHATLYWYRQILGQGPELLVQFQDESVVDDSQLPKDRFSAERLKGVDSTLKIQPAELGDSAMYLCASSSTQHQAFFGQGTRLTVV.